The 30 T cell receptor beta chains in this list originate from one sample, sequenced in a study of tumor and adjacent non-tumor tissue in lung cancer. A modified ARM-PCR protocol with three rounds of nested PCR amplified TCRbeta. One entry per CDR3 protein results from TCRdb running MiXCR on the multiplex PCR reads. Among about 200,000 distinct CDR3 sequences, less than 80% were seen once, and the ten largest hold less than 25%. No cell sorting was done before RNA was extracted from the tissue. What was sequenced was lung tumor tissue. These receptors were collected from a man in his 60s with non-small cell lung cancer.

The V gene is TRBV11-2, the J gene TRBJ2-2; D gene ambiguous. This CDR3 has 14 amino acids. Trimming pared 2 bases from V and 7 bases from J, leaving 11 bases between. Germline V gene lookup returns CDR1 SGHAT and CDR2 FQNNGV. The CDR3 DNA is TGTGCCAGCAGCTTACGACCGGCGCACGGGGAGCTGTTTTTT. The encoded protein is CASSLRPAHGELFF.

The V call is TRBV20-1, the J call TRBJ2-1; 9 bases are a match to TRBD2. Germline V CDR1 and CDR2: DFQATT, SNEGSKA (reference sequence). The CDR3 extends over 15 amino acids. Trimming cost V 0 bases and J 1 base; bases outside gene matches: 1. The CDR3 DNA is TGCAGTGCTAGAGATAGCGGGAGTTCCTACAATGAGCAGTTCTTC. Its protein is CSARDSGSSYNEQFF.

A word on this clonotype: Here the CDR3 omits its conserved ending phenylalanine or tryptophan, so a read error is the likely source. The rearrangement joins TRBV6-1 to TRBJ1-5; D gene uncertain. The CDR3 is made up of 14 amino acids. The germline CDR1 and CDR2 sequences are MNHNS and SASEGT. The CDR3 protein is CAGSDRGAGQPQHI. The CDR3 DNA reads TGTGCCGGCAGTGATAGAGGAGCGGGCCAGCCCCAGCATATT.

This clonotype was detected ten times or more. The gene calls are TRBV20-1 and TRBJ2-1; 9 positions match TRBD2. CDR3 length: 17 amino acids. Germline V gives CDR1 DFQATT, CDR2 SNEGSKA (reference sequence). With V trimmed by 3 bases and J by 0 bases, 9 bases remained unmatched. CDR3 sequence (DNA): TGCAGTGCTAGGTGGCTAGCGGGAACCCCCTCCTACAATGAGCAGTTCTTC. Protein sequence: CSARWLAGTPSYNEQFF.

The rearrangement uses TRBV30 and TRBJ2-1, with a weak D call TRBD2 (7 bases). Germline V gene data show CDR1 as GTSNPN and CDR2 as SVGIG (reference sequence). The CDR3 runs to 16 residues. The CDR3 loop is CIWSERTGGAFDEQFF. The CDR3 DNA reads TGTATCTGGAGTGAGAGAACGGGGGGCGCGTTCGATGAGCAGTTCTTC.

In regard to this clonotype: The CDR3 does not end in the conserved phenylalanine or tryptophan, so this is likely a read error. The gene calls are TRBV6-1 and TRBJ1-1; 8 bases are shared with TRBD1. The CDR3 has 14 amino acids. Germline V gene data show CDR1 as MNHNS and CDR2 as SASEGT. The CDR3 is CTSSQDRADTEAFI. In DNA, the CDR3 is TGTACCAGCAGCCAGGACAGGGCTGACACTGAAGCTTTCATT.

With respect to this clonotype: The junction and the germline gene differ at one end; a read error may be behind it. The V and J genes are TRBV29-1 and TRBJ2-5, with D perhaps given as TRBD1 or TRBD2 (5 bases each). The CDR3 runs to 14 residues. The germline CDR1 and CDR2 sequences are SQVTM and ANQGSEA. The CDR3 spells CSVEVWDRQESQYF. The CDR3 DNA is TGCAGCGTTGAAGTATGGGACCGACAAGAGTCCCAGTACTTC.

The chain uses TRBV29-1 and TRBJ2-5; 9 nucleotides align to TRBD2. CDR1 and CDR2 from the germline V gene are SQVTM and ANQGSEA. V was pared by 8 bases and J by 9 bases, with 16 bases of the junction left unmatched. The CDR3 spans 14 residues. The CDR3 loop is CSLANSGGGFAQYF. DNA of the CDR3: TGCAGCCTTGCAAATAGCGGGGGTGGGTTTGCCCAGTACTTC.

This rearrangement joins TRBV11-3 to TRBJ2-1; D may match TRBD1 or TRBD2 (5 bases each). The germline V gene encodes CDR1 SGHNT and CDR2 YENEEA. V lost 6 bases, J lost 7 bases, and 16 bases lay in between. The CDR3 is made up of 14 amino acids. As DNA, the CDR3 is TGTGCCAGCAGTAAAGGGGTAGACTATAATGAGCAGTTCTTC. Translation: CASSKGVDYNEQFF.

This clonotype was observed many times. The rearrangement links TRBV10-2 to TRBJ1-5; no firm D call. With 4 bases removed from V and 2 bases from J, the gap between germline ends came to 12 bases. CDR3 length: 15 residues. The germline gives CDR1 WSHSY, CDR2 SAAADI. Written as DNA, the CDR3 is TGCGCCAGCAGTGTTTCCAGCTGGGGCAATCAGCCCCAGCATTTT. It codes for CASSVSSWGNQPQHF.

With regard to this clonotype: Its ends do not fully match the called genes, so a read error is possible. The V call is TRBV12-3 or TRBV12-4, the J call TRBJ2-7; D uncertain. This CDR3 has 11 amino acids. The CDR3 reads CASSDRFERYF. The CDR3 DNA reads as TGTGCCAGCAGTGACCGATTCGAGCGGTACTTC.

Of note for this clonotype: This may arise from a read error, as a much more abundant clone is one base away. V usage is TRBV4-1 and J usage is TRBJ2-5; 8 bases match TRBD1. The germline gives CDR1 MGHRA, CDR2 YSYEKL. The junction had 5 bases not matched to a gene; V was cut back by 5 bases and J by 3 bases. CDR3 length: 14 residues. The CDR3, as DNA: TGCGCCAGCAGCGGCGACAGGGGTAAAGAGACCCAGTACTTC. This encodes CASSGDRGKETQYF.

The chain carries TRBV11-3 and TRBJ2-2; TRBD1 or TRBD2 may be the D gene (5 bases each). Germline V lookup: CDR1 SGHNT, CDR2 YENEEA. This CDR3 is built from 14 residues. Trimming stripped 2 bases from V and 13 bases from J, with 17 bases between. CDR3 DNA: TGTGCCAGCAGCTTAACCGGACCGAGGGGAAGGCTGTTTTTT. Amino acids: CASSLTGPRGRLFF.

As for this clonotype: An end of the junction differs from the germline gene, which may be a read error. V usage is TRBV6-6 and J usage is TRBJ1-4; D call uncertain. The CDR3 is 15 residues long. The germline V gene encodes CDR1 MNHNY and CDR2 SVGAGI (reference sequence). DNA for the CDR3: TGTGCCAGCAGTTATGCGGACGGTACTAATGAAAACCTGTTTTTT. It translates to CASSYADGTNENLFF.

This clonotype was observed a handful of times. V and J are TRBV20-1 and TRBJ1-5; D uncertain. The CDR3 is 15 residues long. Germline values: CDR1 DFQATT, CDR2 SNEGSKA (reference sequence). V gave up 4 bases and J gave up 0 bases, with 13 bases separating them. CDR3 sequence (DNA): TGCAGTGCTACTTTGGACGGATATAGCAATCAGCCCCAGCATTTT. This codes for CSATLDGYSNQPQHF.

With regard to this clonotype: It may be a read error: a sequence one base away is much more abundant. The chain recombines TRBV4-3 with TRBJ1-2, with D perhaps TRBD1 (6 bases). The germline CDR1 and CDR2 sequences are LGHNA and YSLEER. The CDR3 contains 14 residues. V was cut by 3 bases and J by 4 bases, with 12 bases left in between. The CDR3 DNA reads TGCGCCAGCAGCCAGCAAGGGACAACCTATGGCTACACCTTC. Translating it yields CASSQQGTTYGYTF.

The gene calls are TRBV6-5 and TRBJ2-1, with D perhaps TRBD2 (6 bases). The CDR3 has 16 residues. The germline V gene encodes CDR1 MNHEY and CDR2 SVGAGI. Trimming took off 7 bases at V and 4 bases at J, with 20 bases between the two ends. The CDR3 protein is CASTLEGAGTYNEQFF. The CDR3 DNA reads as TGTGCCAGCACTCTTGAAGGGGCGGGGACTTACAATGAGCAGTTCTTC.

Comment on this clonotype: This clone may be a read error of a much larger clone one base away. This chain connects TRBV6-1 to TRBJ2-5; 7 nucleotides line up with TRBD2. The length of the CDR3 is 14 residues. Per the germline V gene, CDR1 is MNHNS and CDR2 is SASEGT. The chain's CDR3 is CANSEGAGQETQYF. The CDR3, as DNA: TGTGCCAACAGTGAAGGAGCGGGGCAAGAGACCCAGTACTTC.

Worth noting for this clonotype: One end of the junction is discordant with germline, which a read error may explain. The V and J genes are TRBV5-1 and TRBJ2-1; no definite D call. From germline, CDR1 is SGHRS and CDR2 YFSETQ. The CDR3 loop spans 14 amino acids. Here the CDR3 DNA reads TGCGCCAGCAGATTGGCCGTCAACTACAATGAGCAGTTCTTC. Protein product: CASRLAVNYNEQFF.

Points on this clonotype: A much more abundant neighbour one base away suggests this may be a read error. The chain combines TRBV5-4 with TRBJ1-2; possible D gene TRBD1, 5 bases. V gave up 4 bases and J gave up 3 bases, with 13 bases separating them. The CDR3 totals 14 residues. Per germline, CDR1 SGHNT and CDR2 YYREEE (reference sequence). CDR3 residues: CASSREDTYYGYTF. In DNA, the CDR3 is TGTGCCAGCAGCCGGGAGGACACATACTATGGCTACACCTTC.

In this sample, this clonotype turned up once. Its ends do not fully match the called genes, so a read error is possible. CDR3 nucleotide sequence: TGCGGTGCTAAGAAGGGGGCCCACTTCCCCTACGAGCAGTACTTC. Translation gives CGAKKGAHFPYEQYF. This sequence joins TRBV20-1 and TRBJ2-7, with TRBD1 identical over 7 bases. Germline CDR1 DFQATT, CDR2 SNEGSKA (reference sequence). CDR3 size: 15 residues.

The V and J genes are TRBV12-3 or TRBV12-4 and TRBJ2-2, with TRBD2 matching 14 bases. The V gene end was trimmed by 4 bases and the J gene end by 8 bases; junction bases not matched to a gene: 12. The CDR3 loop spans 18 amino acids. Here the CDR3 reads CASSSGLAGVVNAGELFF. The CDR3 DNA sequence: TGTGCCAGCAGTTCGGGACTAGCGGGAGTAGTAAACGCAGGGGAGCTGTTTTTT.

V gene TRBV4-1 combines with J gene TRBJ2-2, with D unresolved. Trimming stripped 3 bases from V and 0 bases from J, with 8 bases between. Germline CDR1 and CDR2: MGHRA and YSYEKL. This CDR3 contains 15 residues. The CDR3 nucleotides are TGCGCCAGCAGCCATAGCTGGGCGAACACCGGGGAGCTGTTTTTT. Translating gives CASSHSWANTGELFF.

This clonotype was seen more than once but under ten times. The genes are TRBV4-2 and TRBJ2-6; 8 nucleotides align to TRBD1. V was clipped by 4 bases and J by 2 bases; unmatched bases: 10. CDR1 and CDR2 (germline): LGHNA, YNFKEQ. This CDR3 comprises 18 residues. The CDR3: CASSLSQGAQAGANVLTF. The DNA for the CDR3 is TGTGCCAGCAGCCTCAGTCAGGGGGCGCAGGCTGGGGCCAACGTCCTGACTTTC.

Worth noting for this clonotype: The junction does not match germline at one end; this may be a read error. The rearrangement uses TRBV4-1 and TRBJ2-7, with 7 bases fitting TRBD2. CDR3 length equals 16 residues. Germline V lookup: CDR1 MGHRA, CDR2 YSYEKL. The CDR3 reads CASSQDWPGGSYVQYF. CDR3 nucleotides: TGCGCCAGCAGCCAAGATTGGCCGGGGGGTTCCTACGTGCAGTACTTC.

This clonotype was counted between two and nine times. CDR3 nucleotide sequence: TGCAGTGCTATAGCAGGGGGTCAGCCCCAGCATTTT. It is translated as CSAIAGGQPQHF. The chain recombines TRBV20-1 with TRBJ1-5; 7 nucleotides align to TRBD1. The CDR3 length is 12 residues. The ends lost 4 bases at V and 6 bases at J; junction bases unmatched: 3. From germline, CDR1 is DFQATT and CDR2 SNEGSKA (reference sequence).

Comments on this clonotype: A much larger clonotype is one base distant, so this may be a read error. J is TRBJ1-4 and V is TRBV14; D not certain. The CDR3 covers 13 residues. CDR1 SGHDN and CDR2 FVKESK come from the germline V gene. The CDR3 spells CSSSPRIGEKLFF. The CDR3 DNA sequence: TGTTCCAGCAGCCCTAGAATCGGGGAAAAACTGTTTTTT.

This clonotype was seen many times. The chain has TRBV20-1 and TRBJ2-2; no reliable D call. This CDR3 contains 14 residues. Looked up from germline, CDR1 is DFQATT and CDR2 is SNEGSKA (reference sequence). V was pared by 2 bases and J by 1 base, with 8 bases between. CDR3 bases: TGCAGTGCTAGATTCTCCGAGAACACCGGGGAGCTGTTTTTT. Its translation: CSARFSENTGELFF.

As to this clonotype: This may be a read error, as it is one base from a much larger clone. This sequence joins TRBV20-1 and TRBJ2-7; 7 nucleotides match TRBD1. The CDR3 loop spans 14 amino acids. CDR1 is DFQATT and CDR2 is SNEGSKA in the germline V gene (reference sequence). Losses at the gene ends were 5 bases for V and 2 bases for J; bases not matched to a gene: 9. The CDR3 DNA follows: TGCAGTGCTCGAAACAGGGGCGATACCTACGAGCAGTACTTC. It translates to CSARNRGDTYEQYF.

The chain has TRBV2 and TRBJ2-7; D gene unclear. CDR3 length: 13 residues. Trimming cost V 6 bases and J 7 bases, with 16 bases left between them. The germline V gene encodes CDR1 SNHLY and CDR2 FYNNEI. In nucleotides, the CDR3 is TGTGCCAGCAGGACCGGTGCAGCGTGGGAGCAGTACTTC. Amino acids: CASRTGAAWEQYF. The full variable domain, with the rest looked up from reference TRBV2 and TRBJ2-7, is EPEVTQTPSHQVTQMGQEVILRCVPISNHLYFYWYRQILGQKVEFLVSFYNNEISEKSEIFDDQFSVERPDGSNFTLKIRSTKLEDSAMYFCASRTGAAWEQYFGPGTRLTVT.